These T cell receptor beta chains were read from a single sample in a study of glioma-infiltrating T cells. MiXCR was run by TCRdb on the multiplex PCR reads, yielding one entry per CDR3 protein. The profile covers approximately 100,000 distinct CDR3 sequences, with roughly 30% appearing a single time and about 40% taken by the ten largest. Sample: glioma tissue, nonneoplastic brain tissue, or PBMCs (not recorded which). Source of these receptors: a human donor with low-grade glioma or glioblastoma, undergoing nonglioma brain surgery, or in good health (not recorded which). Both conserved end residues are part of each CDR3. A D gene is named only where the DNA matches it firmly. Where a row states a size, it is once, few, many or the class of an expanded clone; other rows omit it.

size: NA
D: NA
J: TRBJ1-2
V: TRBV5-1
DNA: TGCGCCAGCAGCTTGCGGCAGGGAAATGGCTACACCTTC
CDR3: CASSLRQGNGYTF

size: many
D: TRBD1
J: TRBJ1-1
V: TRBV6-2/TRBV6-3
DNA: TGTGCCAGCTGCTTCGGGACAGGGAAGGCTGAAGCTCTCTTT
CDR3: CASCFGTGKAEALF

size: few
D: NA
J: TRBJ1-4
V: TRBV9
DNA: TGTGCCAGCAGCACTCTGGGAACAACTAATGAAAAACTGTTTTTT
CDR3: CASSTLGTTNEKLFF

size: many
D: NA
J: TRBJ1-2
V: TRBV14
DNA: TGTGCCAGCAGCCAAGCGAGGTTGGGCGGCTACACCTTC
CDR3: CASSQARLGGYTF

size: many
D: NA
J: TRBJ2-7
V: TRBV28
DNA: TGTGCCAGCGGTAACAGGGAGAAACCCTCCTACGAGCAGTACTTC
CDR3: CASGNREKPSYEQYF

size: many
D: NA
J: TRBJ2-1
V: TRBV30
DNA: TGTGCCTGGAGTTACGGGCCTAATGAGCAGTTCTTC
CDR3: CAWSYGPNEQFF

size: few
D: NA
J: TRBJ1-1
V: TRBV14
DNA: TGTGCCAGCAGCGTCCCAGGACACCCGAACACTGAAGCTTTCTTT
CDR3: CASSVPGHPNTEAFF

size: many
D: TRBD1
J: TRBJ1-5
V: TRBV6-1
DNA: TGTGCCAGCAGATCCACAGGGGGAGCGAATCAGCCCCAGCATTTT
CDR3: CASRSTGGANQPQHF

size: many
D: NA
J: TRBJ2-5
V: TRBV27
DNA: TGTGCCAGCAGTCTACTGGACAGCCCAGAGACCCAGTACTTC
CDR3: CASSLLDSPETQYF

size: few
D: TRBD1
J: TRBJ1-5
V: TRBV19
DNA: TGTGCCAGTAGGAAGGGGGGACAGGGGAAAAATCAGCCCCAGCATTTT
CDR3: CASRKGGQGKNQPQHF

size: NA
D: NA
J: TRBJ2-5
V: TRBV10-3
DNA: TGTGCCATCAGTGCCTACTCGGTAACTCCGACCCAAGAGACCCAGTACTTC
CDR3: CAISAYSVTPTQETQYF

size: many
D: NA
J: TRBJ2-1
V: TRBV6-1
DNA: TGTGCCACGCTCCCGGAGCCGGAGTACAATGAGCAGTTCTTC
CDR3: CATLPEPEYNEQFF

size: few
D: TRBD2
J: TRBJ2-1
V: TRBV5-5
DNA: TGTGCCAGCAGCTTGGACGTTAGCGGGGGGGCACACAATGAGCAGTTCTTC
CDR3: CASSLDVSGGAHNEQFF

size: few
D: TRBD2
J: TRBJ2-3
V: TRBV12-3/TRBV12-4
DNA: TGTGCCAGCACCAGCGGGGGGGATGATACGCAGTATTTT
CDR3: CASTSGGDDTQYF

size: many
D: NA
J: TRBJ1-2
V: TRBV19
DNA: TGTGCCAGTAGTATGGTAGGATGGAACTATGGCTACACCTTC
CDR3: CASSMVGWNYGYTF

size: many
D: NA
J: TRBJ1-2
V: TRBV4-1
DNA: TGCGCCAGCAGCCAAGGAGCTCAAGACTATGGCTACACCTTC
CDR3: CASSQGAQDYGYTF

size: many
D: NA
J: TRBJ1-5
V: TRBV6-1
DNA: TGTGCTTCTAACCAGGGTCCCCAGCCCCAGCATTTT
CDR3: CASNQGPQPQHF

size: few
D: NA
J: TRBJ1-3
V: TRBV3-1
DNA: TGTGCCAGCAGCCAAGATTCCGTATTCGGGGGTACGAACACCATATATTTT
CDR3: CASSQDSVFGGTNTIYF

size: many
D: NA
J: TRBJ1-1
V: TRBV18
DNA: TGTGCCAGCTCACCACCGATTGGTTCACAGCTTGAAGCTTTCTTT
CDR3: CASSPPIGSQLEAFF